This T cell receptor beta chain derives from a study of blood T cell repertoires in COVID-19. Study details: PBMCs, B-cell-depleted T cells, or T cells were the source of the cDNA or gDNA that made up the material.

Clones were read by immunoSEQ multiplex PCR, and TCRdb kept only the in-frame ones, dropping some. The sample consists of some 150,000 clones, around nine tenths of them appearing once. This CDR3 contains 18 residues. Germline lookup yields CDR1 SGHDN and CDR2 FVKESK. V lost 6 bases and J 3 bases, leaving 26 bases between the germline ends. This TCR was sampled from a human donor in a cohort sampled during active COVID-19. This chain links TRBV14 with TRBJ1-1, with no clear D. Material for sequencing was peripheral blood. This CDR3 is CASRRTAGSRQADTEAFF. DNA for the CDR3: TGTGCCAGCAGACGAACGGCGGGGTCAAGACAAGCGGACACTGAAGCTTTCTTT. The full variable domain, rest sourced from reference TRBV14 and TRBJ1-1, is EAGVTQFPSHSVIEKGQTVTLRCDPISGHDNLYWYRRVMGKEIKFLLHFVKESKQDESGMPNNRFLAERTGGTYSTLKVQPAELEDSGVYFCASRRTAGSRQADTEAFFGQGTRLTVV.